A single sample gave rise to the 25 T cell receptor beta chains below, sequenced in a study of cytomegalovirus exposure and HLA in healthy donors. Researchers ran the PCR with 60 Vbeta and 13 Jbeta primers. Assay used: immunoSEQ multiplex PCR; TCRdb lists only in-frame clones, some missing. In the table there are roughly 90,000 clones, about 87% of which are singletons. Sequenced sample: PBMCs. These receptors originate from a man younger than 35 in good health and CMV-seronegative.

The V call is TRBV7-2, the J call TRBJ1-1, with a possible D match to TRBD1 (5 bases). Germline V gene data show CDR1 as SGHTA and CDR2 as FQGNSA. The length of the CDR3 is 14 residues. Trimming shortened V by 0 bases and J by 3 bases, and 8 bases separated the two germline ends. The CDR3 nucleotides are TGTGCCAGCAGCTTAGCTTCGGGGGACACTGAAGCTTTCTTT. Residues: CASSLASGDTEAFF.

The chain is built from TRBV7-9 and TRBJ1-5; 8 bases align to TRBD1. CDR1 is SEHNR and CDR2 is FQNEAQ in the germline V gene (reference sequence). This CDR3 region has 16 residues. The junction had 9 bases not matched to a gene; V was cut back by 1 base and J by 7 bases. The CDR3 nucleotides read TGTGCCAGCAGCTTAGGCGACAGGGGAGGAGGGCAGCCCCAGCATTTT. Protein sequence: CASSLGDRGGGQPQHF.

The rearrangement joins TRBV27 to TRBJ2-7; 8 positions agree with TRBD2. V was pared by 8 bases and J by 4 bases, with 13 bases of the junction left unmatched. This CDR3 spans 15 amino acids. Germline V gives CDR1 MNHEY, CDR2 SMNVEV (reference sequence). In DNA form, the CDR3 reads TGTGCCAGCCCGGTCCGAGCGGGAGACAGGTACGAGCAGTACTTC. Translation gives CASPVRAGDRYEQYF.

The chain couples TRBV11-1 to TRBJ2-4; the D gene is possibly TRBD1 (6 bases). CDR3 length: 16 residues. The V gene's germline CDR1 is SGHAT and CDR2 FQDESV (reference sequence). V lost 5 bases and J 8 bases, leaving 22 bases between the germline ends. CDR3 DNA: TGTGCCAGCAGCACCGTAGGACAGCCCGGGGTGGACATTCAGTACTTC. Translation gives CASSTVGQPGVDIQYF. Complete variable domain (other parts from reference TRBV11-1 and TRBJ2-4): EAEVAQSPRYKITEKSQAVAFWCDPISGHATLYWYRQILGQGPELLVQFQDESVVDDSQLPKDRFSAERLKGVDSTLKIQPAELGDSAMYLCASSTVGQPGVDIQYFGAGTRLSVL.

This chain connects TRBV4-3 to TRBJ2-5; D not resolved. The last part of the DNA fits TRBJ2-7 better; the J call may be wrong. Germline lookup yields CDR1 LGHNA and CDR2 YSLEER. There are 14 residues in the CDR3. As DNA, the CDR3 is TGCGCCAGCAGCCAAGATCTACCCTCCTACGAGCAGTACTTC. Amino acid sequence: CASSQDLPSYEQYF.

The gene calls are TRBV28 and TRBJ2-3, with 9 bases lining up with TRBD1. Germline V gene lookup returns CDR1 MDHEN and CDR2 SYDVKM. V dropped 3 bases and J dropped 4; count of bases not matched to a gene: 5. The CDR3 spans 15 residues. CDR3: CASSLIRQGADTQYF. DNA for the CDR3: TGTGCCAGCAGTTTGATTCGACAGGGGGCAGATACGCAGTATTTT.

In this sample, this clone turned up a few times. J is TRBJ2-2 and V is TRBV7-9, with a weak D call TRBD2 (5 bases). The CDR3 runs 15 residues. The V gene's germline CDR1 is SEHNR and CDR2 FQNEAQ (reference sequence). V was shortened by 5 bases and J by 7 bases, with 17 bases between the two germline ends. DNA of the CDR3: TGTGCCAGCAGCCGCCCCGACACTAGGCTCGGGGAGCTGTTTTTT. It specifies CASSRPDTRLGELFF. Filled out from reference TRBV7-9 and TRBJ2-2, the complete variable domain reads DTGVSQNPRHKITKRGQNVTFRCDPISEHNRLYWYRQTLGQGPEFLTYFQNEAQLEKSRLLSDRFSAERPKGSFSTLEIQRTEQGDSAMYLCASSRPDTRLGELFFGEGSRLTVL.

The chain employs TRBV5-1 and TRBJ2-1; 8 bases match TRBD1. Germline lookup yields CDR1 SGHRS and CDR2 YFSETQ. V trimming: 2 bases; J trimming: 0 bases; junction bases outside the gene matches: 4. There are 16 residues in the CDR3. The CDR3, as DNA: TGCGCCAGCAGCTTACTAGACAGGGGCTCCTACAATGAGCAGTTCTTC. The encoded protein is CASSLLDRGSYNEQFF.

This clone was counted between two and nine times. The chain is built from TRBV6-4 and TRBJ2-3; TRBD2 matches at 12 bases. Per the germline V gene, CDR1 is MRHNA and CDR2 is SNTAGT. The CDR3 contains 16 residues. Trimming cost V 5 bases and J 4 bases; bases outside gene matches: 7. The CDR3, as DNA: TGTGCCAGCAGTCGACTAGCGGGAGAGGGCGCAGATACGCAGTATTTT. This translates into CASSRLAGEGADTQYF.

The chain couples TRBV5-4 to TRBJ2-5; the D is unclear. This CDR3 spans 12 amino acids. V lost 4 bases and J 4 bases, leaving 8 bases between the germline ends. Germline assignment: CDR1 SGHNT and CDR2 YYREEE (reference sequence). The CDR3 bases are TGTGCCAGCAGCCCCCCCGGAGAGACCCAGTACTTC. As protein: CASSPPGETQYF.

This clone was found once. Other DNA sequences in the sample encode the same CDR3. The rearrangement joins TRBV5-1 to TRBJ2-3; 8 bases line up with TRBD2. Germline V CDR1 and CDR2: SGHRS, YFSETQ. The CDR3 contains 14 residues. Losses at the gene ends were 2 bases for V and 3 bases for J; bases not matched to a gene: 2. DNA for the CDR3: TGCGCCAGCAGCTTAAGCGGGAGAACAGATACGCAGTATTTT. This encodes CASSLSGRTDTQYF.

The chain links TRBV14 to TRBJ2-7; D is possibly TRBD2 (6 bases). From germline, CDR1 is SGHDN and CDR2 FVKESK. CDR3 length: 14 amino acids. Trimming left V 0 bases short and J 4 bases short, with 10 bases between. Here the CDR3 reads CASSQEMGRYEQYF. Here the CDR3 DNA reads TGTGCCAGCAGCCAAGAAATGGGGAGGTACGAGCAGTACTTC.

The chain recombines TRBV5-4 with TRBJ2-7, with TRBD2 matching 11 bases. V lost 4 bases to trimming and J lost 2 bases; unmatched junction nucleotides: 5. The germline V gene has CDR1 SGHNT and CDR2 YYREEE (reference sequence). The CDR3 consists of 15 residues. CDR3 sequence: CASSRSTSGTYEQYF. The CDR3 nucleotides are TGTGCCAGCAGCCGATCGACTAGCGGGACCTACGAGCAGTACTTC.

The rearrangement joins TRBV7-9 to TRBJ1-2, with D possibly TRBD1 on 6 matching bases. This CDR3 contains 15 residues. Germline V lookup: CDR1 SEHNR, CDR2 FQNEAQ (reference sequence). V was pared by 4 bases and J by 2 bases, with 14 bases between. The CDR3 protein is CASSSFRGGNYGYTF. The CDR3 DNA follows: TGTGCCAGCAGCTCGTTTAGGGGGGGAAACTATGGCTACACCTTC.

This chain connects TRBV5-4 to TRBJ2-3; possibly TRBD2 for D (6 bases). Germline loops: CDR1 SGHNT, CDR2 YYREEE (reference sequence). Trimming pared 6 bases from V and 2 bases from J, leaving 13 bases between. The length of the CDR3 is 14 residues. The DNA for the CDR3 is TGTGCCAGCACCGACCTAGCGCACACAGATACGCAGTATTTT. It codes for CASTDLAHTDTQYF.

The rearrangement uses TRBV11-2 and TRBJ2-7, with 9 bases identical to TRBD2. The CDR3 runs to 15 residues. V gave up 5 bases and J gave up 4 bases; unmatched junction bases: 9. CDR1 SGHAT and CDR2 FQNNGV come from the germline V gene. Written as DNA, the CDR3 is TGTGCCAGCAGCCACCTGGGGCGGGGGGGTTACGAGCAGTACTTC. Translated: CASSHLGRGGYEQYF.

This chain joins TRBV27 and TRBJ2-2; weak D call: TRBD1 (6 bases). V lost 5 bases and J lost 6, with 16 bases in between. The CDR3 runs to 15 residues. Germline V lookup: CDR1 MNHEY, CDR2 SMNVEV (reference sequence). The CDR3 DNA sequence: TGTGCCAGCAGTCTCGGCAGGGGTATCGCCGGGGAGCTGTTTTTT. It specifies CASSLGRGIAGELFF.

J is TRBJ2-2 and V is TRBV29-1; TRBD2 matches at 7 bases. CDR1 is SQVTM, CDR2 ANQGSEA, per germline. Trimming at V came to 6 bases and at J to 5 bases, leaving 9 bases not matched to a gene. The CDR3 has 14 residues. The CDR3 nucleotides are TGCAGCGTCACGAGTCCGGGGGGAACCGGGGAGCTGTTTTTT. This gives the protein CSVTSPGGTGELFF.

V gene TRBV4-1 combines with J gene TRBJ2-2; no clear D gene. Germline assignment: CDR1 MGHRA and CDR2 YSYEKL. Trimming left V 0 bases short and J 5 bases short, with 4 bases between. The CDR3 covers 13 residues. The chain's CDR3 is CASSQDQTGELFF. The CDR3, as DNA: TGCGCCAGCAGCCAAGACCAAACCGGGGAGCTGTTTTTT.

The chain links TRBV27 to TRBJ2-2; TRBD2 aligns across 16 bases. Unmatched junction bases numbered 5, after V lost 1 base and J lost 3 bases. Germline CDR1 is MNHEY and CDR2 is SMNVEV (reference sequence). The CDR3 is made up of 19 amino acids. The CDR3 sequence: CASSLYGTSGRAHTGELFF. CDR3 in DNA: TGTGCCAGCAGTTTATATGGGACTAGCGGGAGGGCGCACACCGGGGAGCTGTTTTTT.

The chain uses TRBV7-9 and TRBJ2-5, with 7 bases lining up with TRBD1. This CDR3 spans 15 amino acids. The J segment lost 0 bases and the V segment lost 5 bases, leaving 6 bases of the junction unmatched. Germline CDR1 and CDR2: SEHNR and FQNEAQ (reference sequence). The CDR3 here is CASSIRQGNQETQYF. The CDR3 DNA follows: TGTGCCAGCAGCATCCGACAGGGTAACCAAGAGACCCAGTACTTC.

In regard to this clone: The junction departs from the called germline gene at one end, perhaps through a read error. The chain links TRBV6-5 to TRBJ2-5, with D possibly TRBD2 on 5 matching bases. CDR1 MNHEY and CDR2 SVGAGI come from the germline V gene. CDR3 length equals 14 residues. Here the CDR3 reads CAGSYSRVAETQYF. CDR3 sequence (DNA): TGTGCCGGCAGTTACTCGAGGGTGGCAGAGACCCAGTACTTC.

This chain joins TRBV5-1 and TRBJ1-1, with 9 bases that match TRBD1. The CDR3 runs 16 residues. V was clipped by 3 bases and J by 1 base; unmatched bases: 7. CDR1 is SGHRS and CDR2 is YFSETQ in the germline V gene. The chain's CDR3 is CASSSGQGSGNTEAFF. The CDR3, as DNA: TGCGCCAGCAGCTCAGGACAGGGGAGCGGGAACACTGAAGCTTTCTTT.

This clone came up once. CDR3 DNA: TGTGCCAGCAGCAAGGACAGGGCCGGACAGCCCCAGCATTTT. This sequence encodes CASSKDRAGQPQHF. The genes are TRBV6-6 and TRBJ1-5, with TRBD1 matching 8 bases. The trim removed 6 bases at V and 7 bases at J, leaving 8 bases unmatched. This CDR3 contains 14 residues. Germline V lookup: CDR1 MNHNY, CDR2 SVGAGI (reference sequence).

V is TRBV27 and J is TRBJ1-2; 7 bases fit TRBD1. Trimming removed 6 bases from V and 3 bases from J; junction bases left unmatched: 4. This CDR3 spans 13 amino acids. The germline V gene encodes CDR1 MNHEY and CDR2 SMNVEV (reference sequence). The CDR3 nucleotides are TGTGCCAGCAGAACAGGGGTGGACTATGGCTACACCTTC. It yields the protein CASRTGVDYGYTF.